Presented here are 16 T cell receptor beta chains from one specimen sequenced in a study of Graves' ophthalmopathy and Graves' hyperthyroidism. The study amplified TCR beta CDR3 regions using RNA transcripts. Second-round multiplex PCR followed a first-round RT-PCR using HTBI primers. TCRdb fed the multiplex PCR reads into MiXCR, producing one record per CDR3 protein. This repertoire shows 580,000 or so distinct CDR3 sequences, 35% to 45% found once; its top ten account for about 4%. The sample consisted of peripheral blood or thyroid tissue (not recorded which). These receptors were obtained from an adult man with Graves' hyperthyroidism.

The sample holds a few counts of this clonotype. Here the CDR3 reads CASTSRERGGTNEKLFF. CDR3 in DNA: TGCGCCAGCACCTCAAGGGAGAGGGGGGGAACTAATGAAAAACTGTTTTTT. The chain recombines TRBV4-1 with TRBJ1-4; D possibly corresponds to TRBD1 (6 bases). The CDR3 has 17 residues. V was pared by 7 bases and J by 1 base, with 19 bases between. Germline CDR1 MGHRA, CDR2 YSYEKL.

The chain employs TRBV15 and TRBJ1-1; maybe TRBD1 (6 bases). V dropped 0 bases and J dropped 9 bases, with 11 bases sitting between them. This CDR3 is 13 amino acids long. In germline, CDR1 is LNHNV, CDR2 YYDKDF (reference sequence). Here the CDR3 reads CATSREGGRKAFF. The CDR3 DNA follows: TGTGCCACCAGCAGAGAAGGGGGGCGGAAAGCTTTCTTT.

The genes are TRBV7-6 and TRBJ2-7, with TRBD1 identical over 12 bases. The J segment lost 7 bases and the V segment lost 6 bases, leaving 13 bases of the junction unmatched. CDR3 length: 16 residues. Per germline, CDR1 SGHVS and CDR2 FNYEAQ. CDR3 sequence: CASSFAGTGGDGEQYF. CDR3 DNA sequence: TGTGCCAGCAGTTTTGCCGGGACAGGGGGCGACGGGGAGCAGTACTTC.

The gene calls are TRBV7-2 and TRBJ2-2; possible D gene TRBD1, 6 bases. This CDR3 contains 15 residues. The germline V and J ends were trimmed by 4 bases and 5 bases, with 14 bases remaining between them. From germline, CDR1 is SGHTA and CDR2 FQGNSA. This chain's CDR3 is CASSSNTRGTGELFF. CDR3 in DNA: TGTGCCAGCAGCTCTAACACCAGGGGTACCGGGGAGCTGTTTTTT.

Regarding this clonotype: One end of the junction fails to match germline, which may point to a read error. The V gene is TRBV11-2, the J gene TRBJ1-5, with D possibly being TRBD1 (5 bases). CDR1 is SGHAT, CDR2 FQNNGV, per germline. CDR3 size: 12 residues. The CDR3 DNA follows: TGTGCCAGCAGCGGGGCTAATCGGCCCCAGCATTTT. This sequence encodes CASSGANRPQHF.

This clonotype was seen many times. The V and J genes are TRBV10-2 and TRBJ2-7; 7 nucleotides align to TRBD1. CDR3 size: 13 residues. The V gene end was trimmed by 7 bases and the J gene end by 6 bases; junction bases not matched to a gene: 9. Looked up from germline, CDR1 is WSHSY and CDR2 is SAAADI. The CDR3 spells CASTIDRVAEQYF. CDR3 nucleotide sequence: TGCGCCAGCACCATAGACAGGGTTGCCGAGCAGTACTTC.

This clonotype was counted a few times. The chain uses TRBV7-2 and TRBJ2-7; D unresolved. The ends were cut back, 5 bases at V and 2 bases at J, with 16 bases in the middle. CDR3 length: 15 residues. Per germline, CDR1 SGHTA and CDR2 FQGNSA. The CDR3 loop is CASSPLPTVPYEQYF. The CDR3 DNA sequence: TGTGCCAGCAGCCCCCTCCCCACTGTCCCCTACGAGCAGTACTTC.

This clonotype occurred once. This could be a read error, since a much larger clone is one nucleotide away. In this CDR3 the conserved last residue, phenylalanine or tryptophan, is missing, so a read error is likely. The chain is built from TRBV7-2 and TRBJ2-7; D is unclear. The CDR3 runs 14 residues. Trimming shortened V by 3 bases and J by 7 bases, and 16 bases separated the two germline ends. Germline V gene data show CDR1 as SGHTA and CDR2 as FQGNSA. Written as DNA, the CDR3 is TGTGCCAGCAGCTTGGAAGGGTTCGTAGGAGAGCAGTACTCC. Translated, it gives CASSLEGFVGEQYS.

The table lists this clonotype with a count of one. A read error may account for a junction end that differs from germline. The chain links TRBV7-9 to TRBJ1-4; no clear D gene. The CDR3 consists of 16 residues. Germline values: CDR1 SEHNR, CDR2 FQNEAQ (reference sequence). The CDR3 DNA follows: TGTGCCAGCAGCTTGAACTGGGCGGACCTTAATGAAAAACTGGTTTTT. It is translated as CASSLNWADLNEKLVF. Filled out from reference TRBV7-9 and TRBJ1-4, the complete variable domain reads DTGVSQNPRHKITKRGQNVTFRCDPISEHNRLYWYRQTLGQGPEFLTYFQNEAQLEKSRLLSDRFSAERPKGSFSTLEIQRTEQGDSAMYLCASSLNWADLNEKLVFGSGTQLSVL.

In this sample, this clonotype turned up many times. The chain combines TRBV29-1 with TRBJ1-1; D remains unclear. Trimming cost V 6 bases and J 1 base, with 12 bases left between them. This CDR3 has 13 amino acids. Germline-derived CDR1 and CDR2 are SQVTM and ANQGSEA. The CDR3: CSVQRRENTEAFF. For the CDR3, the DNA is TGCAGCGTCCAACGGCGGGAGAACACTGAAGCTTTCTTT.

With respect to this clonotype: A junction end diverges from the germline sequence, so it may reflect a read error. V usage is TRBV7-2 and J usage is TRBJ2-6; TRBD1 matches at 8 bases. The CDR3 is made up of 13 amino acids. Germline lookup yields CDR1 SGHTA and CDR2 FQGNSA. The CDR3 nucleotides are TGTGCCAGCAGCTCAACAGGGGGCAACGTCCTGACTTTC. Residues: CASSSTGGNVLTF. Filled out from reference TRBV7-2 and TRBJ2-6, the complete variable domain reads GAGVSQSPSNKVTEKGKDVELRCDPISGHTALYWYRQSLGQGLEFLIYFQGNSAPDKSGLPSDRFSAERTGGSVSTLTIQRTQQEDSAVYLCASSSTGGNVLTFGAGSRLTVL.

This clonotype was observed at least ten times. The chain recombines TRBV7-9 with TRBJ1-2, with a weak D call TRBD1 (5 bases). CDR1 and CDR2 (germline): SEHNR, FQNEAQ (reference sequence). V was clipped by 5 bases and J by 7 bases, with 14 bases between them. CDR3 size: 13 residues. Here the CDR3 reads CASSTRVFFGYTF. The CDR3 coding sequence is TGTGCCAGCAGCACCAGGGTATTCTTTGGCTACACCTTC.

Concerning this clonotype: One end of the junction is discordant with germline, which a read error may explain. This rearrangement joins TRBV7-9 to TRBJ1-5, with TRBD1 matching 8 bases. The CDR3 is 14 residues long. Germline CDR1 reads SEHNR; CDR2 reads FQNEAQ (reference sequence). CDR3 protein: CASSHGQGVQPQHF. CDR3 sequence (DNA): TGTGCTAGCAGCCACGGACAGGGTGTTCAGCCCCAGCATTTT.

The chain couples TRBV10-3 to TRBJ1-2; D remains ambiguous. The CDR3 is made up of 14 amino acids. Deletions cut 3 bases from V and 3 bases from J, with 11 bases between. Germline-derived CDR1 and CDR2 are ENHRY and SYGVKD. CDR3 DNA sequence: TGTGCCATCAGTGACCCGGGATTGGACTATGGCTACACCTTC. It encodes CAISDPGLDYGYTF.

This clonotype was detected only a few times. V gene TRBV5-1 combines with J gene TRBJ2-5; TRBD1 matches at 9 bases. V lost 2 bases, J lost 5 bases, and 7 bases stayed unmatched. The CDR3 sequence is 15 residues long. Germline lookup yields CDR1 SGHRS and CDR2 YFSETQ. The CDR3 region has the DNA TGCGCCAGCAGCTTACTACAGGGGGCAGGGGAGACCCAGTACTTC. It specifies CASSLLQGAGETQYF. Filled out from reference TRBV5-1 and TRBJ2-5, the complete variable domain reads KAGVTQTPRYLIKTRGQQVTLSCSPISGHRSVSWYQQTPGQGLQFLFEYFSETQRNKGNFPGRFSGRQFSNSRSEMNVSTLELGDSALYLCASSLLQGAGETQYFGPGTRLLVL.

This clonotype showed up many times. This chain links TRBV6-5 with TRBJ2-7; TRBD2 aligns across 10 bases. CDR3 length: 17 residues. V shed 7 bases and J 2 bases; nucleotides not matched to a gene: 14. Germline CDR1 MNHEY, CDR2 SVGAGI. The CDR3 is CASTGPSGRWGTYEQYF. In DNA form, the CDR3 reads TGTGCCAGCACGGGGCCTAGCGGGAGATGGGGGACCTACGAGCAGTACTTC.